Listed below are T cell receptor beta chains from one sample, sequenced in a study of cytomegalovirus exposure and HLA in healthy donors. Clones were read by immunoSEQ multiplex PCR, and TCRdb kept only the in-frame ones, dropping some. Here the sample spans roughly 200,000 clones, 87% being singletons. Sequencing was done on a sample of PBMCs. Receptor source: a man under 40 in good health and CMV-seronegative. Each CDR3 is given with its conserved first and last residue. Fields, in order: CDR3 length, V gene, D gene, clone size, J gene, CDR3 protein, CDR3 DNA. The D gene is left open where the match is weak. Size values are once, few and many counts, or a class for expanded clones, and some rows have none.

14,TRBV29-1,TRBD1,-,TRBJ2-1,CSVTGTGAYNEQFF,TGCAGCGTCACCGGGACAGGGGCCTACAATGAGCAGTTCTTC
19,TRBV7-8,TRBD1,-,TRBJ1-2,CASSPFVGQGNRRDYGYTF,TGTGCCAGCAGCCCCTTTGTGGGACAGGGAAATAGGAGGGACTATGGCTACACCTTC
13,TRBV5-1,-,-,TRBJ1-6,CASSSGQSSPLHF,TGCGCCAGCAGCTCCGGACAGTCTTCACCCCTCCACTTT
16,TRBV5-1,-,-,TRBJ1-5,CASSLGLQGSNQPQHF,TGCGCCAGCAGCTTGGGGCTACAGGGAAGCAATCAGCCCCAGCATTTT
15,TRBV7-2,-,-,TRBJ2-5,CASSPAGLPGETQYF,TGTGCCAGCAGCCCCGCGGGTCTCCCGGGGGAGACCCAGTACTTC
16,TRBV7-9,TRBD2,-,TRBJ2-1,CASSPPRAGGYNEQFF,TGTGCCAGCAGCCCCCCTCGGGCGGGAGGGTACAATGAGCAGTTCTTC
14,TRBV19,-,-,TRBJ2-2,CASNPRKYTGELFF,TGTGCCAGTAACCCGAGAAAGTACACCGGGGAGCTGTTTTTT
13,TRBV7-2,TRBD1,-,TRBJ2-1,CASSPTGGLEQFF,TGTGCCAGCAGCCCAACAGGGGGCCTCGAGCAGTTCTTC
17,TRBV7-9,TRBD1,-,TRBJ2-6,CASSKAGGVSGANVLTF,TGTGCCAGCAGCAAGGCAGGGGGCGTCTCTGGGGCCAACGTCCTGACTTTC
13,TRBV4-2,-,-,TRBJ2-7,CASSQGSPYEQYF,TGTGCCAGCAGCCAAGGAAGCCCCTACGAGCAGTACTTC
13,TRBV7-9,TRBD1,-,TRBJ1-2,CASSLQGDYGYTF,TGTGCCAGCAGCTTACAGGGGGACTATGGCTACACCTTC
19,TRBV12-2,-,-,TRBJ1-2,CASRLSDRVPVGGNYGYTF,TGTGCAAGTCGCTTATCCGACAGGGTCCCAGTAGGAGGGAACTATGGCTACACCTTC
15,TRBV19,-,-,TRBJ2-3,CASTRMGGPTDTQYF,TGTGCCAGTACCAGGATGGGGGGACCCACAGATACGCAGTATTTT
15,TRBV4-3,TRBD2,-,TRBJ2-1,CASSQDGTSGNEQFF,TGCGCCAGCAGCCAAGATGGGACTAGCGGAAATGAGCAGTTCTTC
12,TRBV5-8,-,-,TRBJ2-1,CASSSWRARRFF,TGTGCCAGCAGCTCCTGGAGAGCCCGGCGGTTCTTC
16,TRBV13,TRBD2,once,TRBJ2-7,CASSLYKLAGPYEQYF,TGTGCCAGCAGTTTATATAAACTAGCGGGGCCCTACGAGCAGTACTTC
16,TRBV7-9,TRBD1,-,TRBJ2-5,CASSSLGTGFMETQYF,TGTGCCAGCAGCTCTCTCGGGACAGGGTTCATGGAGACCCAGTACTTC
14,TRBV5-1,TRBD1,-,TRBJ2-7,CASSWGDRNNEQYF,TGCGCCAGCAGCTGGGGGGACAGGAACAACGAGCAGTACTTC
15,TRBV10-2,TRBD2,-,TRBJ2-3,CASRPTSGGADTQYF,TGCGCCAGCAGACCGACTAGCGGGGGGGCAGATACGCAGTATTTT
15,TRBV18,TRBD1,-,TRBJ2-1,CASSVDRVLYNEQFF,TGTGCCAGCTCAGTCGACAGGGTGCTCTACAATGAGCAGTTCTTC
15,TRBV28,-,-,TRBJ2-3,CASREGGTGADTQYF,TGTGCCAGCAGGGAAGGGGGCACGGGGGCAGATACGCAGTATTTT
14,TRBV14,-,-,TRBJ2-7,CASSLFRSIYEQYF,TGTGCCAGCAGCCTCTTCCGTTCAATCTACGAGCAGTACTTC
15,TRBV6-5,-,-,TRBJ2-2,CASSHLAEGIGELFF,TGTGCCAGCAGCCACTTAGCGGAGGGAATCGGGGAGCTGTTTTTT
12,TRBV6-1,-,-,TRBJ2-7,CASSRVSYEQYF,TGTGCCAGCAGCAGGGTATCCTACGAGCAGTACTTC
20,TRBV27,TRBD2,-,TRBJ2-1,CASSLTRTSGRLYFYNEQFF,TGTGCCAGCAGCTTGACACGGACTAGCGGGAGATTGTATTTTTACAATGAGCAGTTCTTC
19,TRBV19,TRBD1,-,TRBJ2-6,CASSRGGQGFSGGANVLTF,TGTGCCAGTAGTAGGGGGGGACAGGGGTTCTCTGGTGGGGCCAACGTCCTGACTTTC
13,TRBV6-1,-,once,TRBJ2-1,CASSAGALNEQFF,TGTGCCAGCAGTGCAGGGGCGCTTAATGAGCAGTTCTTC
13,TRBV10-3,TRBD1,-,TRBJ1-1,CAISDRGNTEAFF,TGTGCCATCAGCGACAGGGGGAACACTGAAGCTTTCTTT
15,TRBV18,TRBD1,-,TRBJ2-7,CASSGRGTGGYEQYF,TGTGCCAGCTCAGGACGAGGGACAGGGGGCTACGAGCAGTACTTC
11,TRBV10-3,-,once,TRBJ2-7,CAISETGEQYF,TGTGCCATCAGTGAGACGGGCGAGCAGTACTTC
13,TRBV11-3,TRBD1,-,TRBJ2-3,CASSLTGADTQYF,TGTGCCAGCAGCCTTACAGGGGCAGATACGCAGTATTTT
16,TRBV5-1,TRBD2,-,TRBJ2-3,CASSYYSGGASGTQYF,TGCGCCAGCAGCTACTATAGCGGGGGGGCTTCCGGCACGCAGTATTTT
15,TRBV10-3,TRBD1,-,TRBJ1-5,CAISESGTGGQPQHF,TGTGCCATCAGTGAGTCGGGGACAGGCGGTCAGCCCCAGCATTTT
18,TRBV5-4,-,few,TRBJ2-1,CASSPRGGSRSSYNEQFF,TGTGCCAGCAGCCCGCGTGGCGGGTCCAGGAGCTCCTACAATGAGCAGTTCTTC
15,TRBV10-3,-,-,TRBJ1-6,CATHPGRSYNSPLHF,TGTGCCACCCACCCAGGGCGCTCCTATAATTCACCCCTCCACTTT
13,TRBV6-4,TRBD1,-,TRBJ1-1,CASNERQGTEAFF,TGTGCCAGCAACGAGAGACAGGGTACCGAAGCTTTCTTT
15,TRBV11-2,-,-,TRBJ2-7,CASSIGLVVSYEQYF,TGTGCCAGCAGCATAGGGTTAGTAGTTTCCTACGAGCAGTACTTC
16,TRBV6-6,-,-,TRBJ1-5,CASSYSGVSGNQPQHF,TGTGCCAGCAGTTACTCTGGGGTAAGCGGCAATCAGCCCCAACATTTT
11,TRBV6-5,-,-,TRBJ2-7,CASSSLDEQYF,TGTGCCAGCAGTTCCCTCGACGAGCAGTACTTC
14,TRBV11-1,TRBD1,-,TRBJ1-6,CASSYRGNNSPLHF,TGTGCCAGCAGCTACAGGGGTAATAACTCACCCCTCCACTTT
13,TRBV4-1,TRBD2,-,TRBJ2-5,CASSLSGVETQYF,TGCGCCAGCAGCCTTAGCGGGGTAGAGACCCAGTACTTC
13,TRBV5-6,TRBD1,-,TRBJ2-5,CASSLVGTGGPYF,TGTGCCAGCAGCTTGGTGGGGACAGGGGGACCTTACTTC
13,TRBV4-2,-,-,TRBJ2-4,CASSQDIRNSQYF,TGTGCCAGCAGCCAAGATATACGAAACAGTCAGTACTTC
13,TRBV28,-,-,TRBJ2-7,CASSLDSSYEQYF,TGTGCCAGCAGTTTAGATAGCTCCTACGAGCAGTACTTC
18,TRBV5-5,-,-,TRBJ1-1,CASSLGAGTLLRNTEAFF,TGTGCCAGCAGCTTGGGGGCTGGGACTCTCCTGAGGAACACTGAAGCTTTCTTT
20,TRBV19,TRBD2,-,TRBJ2-3,CASSRVASGSFSVTSDTQYF,TGTGCCAGTAGTAGGGTGGCTAGCGGGAGTTTTTCAGTCACTTCGGATACGCAGTATTTT
18,TRBV5-1,TRBD1,-,TRBJ1-3,CASSLEGWTGDSGNTIYF,TGCGCCAGCAGCTTGGAAGGTTGGACAGGGGACTCTGGAAACACCATATATTTT